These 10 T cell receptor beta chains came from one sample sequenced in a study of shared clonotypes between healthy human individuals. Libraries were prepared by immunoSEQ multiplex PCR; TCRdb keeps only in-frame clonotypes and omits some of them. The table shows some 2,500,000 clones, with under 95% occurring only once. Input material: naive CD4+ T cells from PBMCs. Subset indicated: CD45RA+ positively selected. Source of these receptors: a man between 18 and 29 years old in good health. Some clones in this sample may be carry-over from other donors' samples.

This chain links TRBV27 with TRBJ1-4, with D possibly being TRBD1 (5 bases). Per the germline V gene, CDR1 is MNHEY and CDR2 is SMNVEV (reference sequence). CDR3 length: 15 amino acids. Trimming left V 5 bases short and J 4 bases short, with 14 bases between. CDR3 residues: CASSPDREVNEKLFF. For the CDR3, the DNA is TGTGCCAGCAGTCCTGACAGAGAGGTTAATGAAAAACTGTTTTTT.

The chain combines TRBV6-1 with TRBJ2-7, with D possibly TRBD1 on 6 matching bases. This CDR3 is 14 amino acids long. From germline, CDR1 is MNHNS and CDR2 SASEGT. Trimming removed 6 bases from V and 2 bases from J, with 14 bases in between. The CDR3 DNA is TGTGCCAGCAGCCTAGGGGCAGGGGCCTACGAGCAGTACTTC. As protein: CASSLGAGAYEQYF.

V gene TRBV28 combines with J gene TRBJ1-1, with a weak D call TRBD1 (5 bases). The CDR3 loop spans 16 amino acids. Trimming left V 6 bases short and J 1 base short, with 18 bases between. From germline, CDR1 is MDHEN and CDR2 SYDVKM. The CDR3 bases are TGTGCCAGCAGCCCTGCACAGTATAGGGGGAACACTGAAGCTTTCTTT. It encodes CASSPAQYRGNTEAFF.

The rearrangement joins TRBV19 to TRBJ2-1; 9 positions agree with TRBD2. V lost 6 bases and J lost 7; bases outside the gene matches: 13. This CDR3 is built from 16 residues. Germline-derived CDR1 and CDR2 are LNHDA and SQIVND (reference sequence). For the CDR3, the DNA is TGTGCCAGTAGGAGGACTAGCGACTTCAACTTTAATGAGCAGTTCTTC. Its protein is CASRRTSDFNFNEQFF.

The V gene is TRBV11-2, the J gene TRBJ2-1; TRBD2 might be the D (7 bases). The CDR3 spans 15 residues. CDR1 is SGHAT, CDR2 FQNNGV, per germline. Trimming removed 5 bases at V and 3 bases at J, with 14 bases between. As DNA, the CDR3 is TGTGCCAGCAGCCGAGGGGGGGGCGACTACAATGAGCAGTTCTTC. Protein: CASSRGGGDYNEQFF. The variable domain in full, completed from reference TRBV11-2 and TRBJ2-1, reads EAGVAQSPRYKIIEKRQSVAFWCNPISGHATLYWYQQILGQGPKLLIQFQNNGVVDDSQLPKDRFSAERLKGVDSTLKIQPAKLEDSAVYLCASSRGGGDYNEQFFGPGTRLTVL.

This chain's CDR3 is CASSLSIGNTGELFF. The DNA of the CDR3 is TGCGCCAGCAGCTTGAGCATAGGGAACACCGGGGAGCTGTTTTTT. This chain links TRBV5-1 with TRBJ2-2; no reliable D call. V was cut by 1 base and J by 1 base, with 8 bases left in between. Germline V gene lookup returns CDR1 SGHRS and CDR2 YFSETQ. This CDR3 spans 15 amino acids.

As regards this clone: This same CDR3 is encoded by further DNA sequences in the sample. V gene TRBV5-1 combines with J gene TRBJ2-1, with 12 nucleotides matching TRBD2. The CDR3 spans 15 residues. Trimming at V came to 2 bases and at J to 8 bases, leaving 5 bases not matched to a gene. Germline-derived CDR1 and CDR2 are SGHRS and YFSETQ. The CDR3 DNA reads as TGCGCCAGCAGCTTCCTAGCGGGAGGGCCGGATGAGCAGTTCTTC. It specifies CASSFLAGGPDEQFF.

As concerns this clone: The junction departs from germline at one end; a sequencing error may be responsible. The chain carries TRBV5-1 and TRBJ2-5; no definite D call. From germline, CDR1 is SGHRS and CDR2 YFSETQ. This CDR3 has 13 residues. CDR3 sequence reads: CASRMGYQETQYF. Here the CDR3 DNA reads TGCGCAAGCAGGATGGGCTACCAAGAGACCCAGTACTTC.

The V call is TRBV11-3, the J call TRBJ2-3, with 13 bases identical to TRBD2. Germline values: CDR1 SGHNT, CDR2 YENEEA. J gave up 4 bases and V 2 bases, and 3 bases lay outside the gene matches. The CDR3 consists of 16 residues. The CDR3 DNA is TGTGCCAGCAGCTTAAGGACTAGCGGGAGCGCAGATACGCAGTATTTT. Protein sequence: CASSLRTSGSADTQYF.

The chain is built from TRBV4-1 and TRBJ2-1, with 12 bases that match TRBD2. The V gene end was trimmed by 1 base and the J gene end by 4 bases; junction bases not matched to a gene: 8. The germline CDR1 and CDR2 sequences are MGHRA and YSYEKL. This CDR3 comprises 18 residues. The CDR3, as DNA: TGCGCCAGCAGCCAAGCAACTAGCGGGAGGACTATATACAATGAGCAGTTCTTC. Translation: CASSQATSGRTIYNEQFF.